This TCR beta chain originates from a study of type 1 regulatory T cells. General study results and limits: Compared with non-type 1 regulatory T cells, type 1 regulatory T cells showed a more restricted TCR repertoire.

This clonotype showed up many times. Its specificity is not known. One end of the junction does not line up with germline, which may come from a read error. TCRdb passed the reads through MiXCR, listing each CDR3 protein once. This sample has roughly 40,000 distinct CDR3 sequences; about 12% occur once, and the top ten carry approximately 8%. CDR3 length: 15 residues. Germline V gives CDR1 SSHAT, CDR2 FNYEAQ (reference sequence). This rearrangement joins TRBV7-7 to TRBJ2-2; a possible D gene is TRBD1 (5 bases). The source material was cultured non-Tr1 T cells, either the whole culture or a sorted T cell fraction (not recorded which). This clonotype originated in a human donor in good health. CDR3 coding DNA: TGTGCTAGCAGCTTAGACCAGGGGAACACCGGGGAGCTGTTTTTT. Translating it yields CASSLDQGNTGELFF.